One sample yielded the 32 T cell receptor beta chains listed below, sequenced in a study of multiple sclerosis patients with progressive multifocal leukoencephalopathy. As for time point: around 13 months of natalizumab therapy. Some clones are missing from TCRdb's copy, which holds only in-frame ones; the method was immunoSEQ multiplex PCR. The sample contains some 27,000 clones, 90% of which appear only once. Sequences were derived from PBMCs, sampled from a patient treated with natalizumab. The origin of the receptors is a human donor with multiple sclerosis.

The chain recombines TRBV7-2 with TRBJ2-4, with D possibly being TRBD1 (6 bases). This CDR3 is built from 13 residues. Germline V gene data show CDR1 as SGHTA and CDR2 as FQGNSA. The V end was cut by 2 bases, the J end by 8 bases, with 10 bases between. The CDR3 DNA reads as TGTGCCAGCAGCTTAAGGGGGTTGGACATTCAGTACTTC. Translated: CASSLRGLDIQYF.

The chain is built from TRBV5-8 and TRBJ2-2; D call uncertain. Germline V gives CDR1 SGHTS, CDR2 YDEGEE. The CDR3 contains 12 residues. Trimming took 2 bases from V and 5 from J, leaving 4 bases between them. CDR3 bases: TGTGCCAGCAGCTTATGGACCGGGGAGCTGTTTTTT. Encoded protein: CASSLWTGELFF.

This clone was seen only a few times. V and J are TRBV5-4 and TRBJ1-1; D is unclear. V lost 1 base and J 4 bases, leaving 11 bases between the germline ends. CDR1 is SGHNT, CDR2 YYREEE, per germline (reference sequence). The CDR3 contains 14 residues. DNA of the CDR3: TGTGCCAGCAGCTTGAGGGAGGGCGGCACTGAAGCTTTCTTT. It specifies CASSLREGGTEAFF. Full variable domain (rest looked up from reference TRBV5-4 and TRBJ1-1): ETGVTQSPTHLIKTRGQQVTLRCSSQSGHNTVSWYQQALGQGPQFIFQYYREEENGRGNFPPRFSGLQFPNYSSELNVNALELDDSALYLCASSLREGGTEAFFGQGTRLTVV.

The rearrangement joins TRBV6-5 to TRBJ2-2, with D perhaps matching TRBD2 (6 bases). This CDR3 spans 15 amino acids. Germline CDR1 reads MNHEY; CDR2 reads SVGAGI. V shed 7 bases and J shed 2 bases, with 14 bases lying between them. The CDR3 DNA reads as TGTGCCAGCAAAAGTCGGGGGAACAACACCGGGGAGCTGTTTTTT. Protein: CASKSRGNNTGELFF.

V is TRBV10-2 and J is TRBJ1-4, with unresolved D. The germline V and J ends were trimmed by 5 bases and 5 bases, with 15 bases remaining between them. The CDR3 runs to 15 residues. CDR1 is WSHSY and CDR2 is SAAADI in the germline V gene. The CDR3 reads CASSPREGRNEKLFF. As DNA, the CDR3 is TGCGCCAGCAGTCCTCGGGAGGGCCGAAATGAAAAACTGTTTTTT.

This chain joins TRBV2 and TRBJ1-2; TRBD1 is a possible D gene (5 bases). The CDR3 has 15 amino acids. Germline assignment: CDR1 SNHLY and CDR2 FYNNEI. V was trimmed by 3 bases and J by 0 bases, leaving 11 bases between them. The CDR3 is CASSDSTETNYGYTF. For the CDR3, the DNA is TGTGCCAGCAGTGATTCGACAGAAACTAACTATGGCTACACCTTC.

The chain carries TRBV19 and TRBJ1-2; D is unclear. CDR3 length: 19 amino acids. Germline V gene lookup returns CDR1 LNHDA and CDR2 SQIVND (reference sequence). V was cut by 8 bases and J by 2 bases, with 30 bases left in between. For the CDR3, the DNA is TGTGCCAGTCCCCTAATAGACCCGCCGGTAGAAGGCAGGAACTATGGCTACACCTTC. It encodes CASPLIDPPVEGRNYGYTF.

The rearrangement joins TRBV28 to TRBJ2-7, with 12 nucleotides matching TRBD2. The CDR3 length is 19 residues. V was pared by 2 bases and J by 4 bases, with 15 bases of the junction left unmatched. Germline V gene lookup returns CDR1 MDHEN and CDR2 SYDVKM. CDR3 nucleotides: TGTGCCAGCAGTTTACCACCCACTAGCGGGGGGCCTTCGTTTTACGAGCAGTACTTC. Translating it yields CASSLPPTSGGPSFYEQYF.

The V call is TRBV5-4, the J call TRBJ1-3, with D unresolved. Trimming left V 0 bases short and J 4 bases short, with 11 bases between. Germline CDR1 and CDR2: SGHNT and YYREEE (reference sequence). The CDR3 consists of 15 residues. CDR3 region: CASSLAASPGNTIYF. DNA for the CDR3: TGTGCCAGCAGCTTGGCGGCCTCCCCGGGAAACACCATATATTTT.

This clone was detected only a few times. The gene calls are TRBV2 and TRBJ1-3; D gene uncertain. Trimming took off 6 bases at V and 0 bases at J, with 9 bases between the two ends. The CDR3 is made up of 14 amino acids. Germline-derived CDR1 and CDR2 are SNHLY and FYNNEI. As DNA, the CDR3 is TGTGCCAGCAGAACAGACCACTCTGGAAACACCATATATTTT. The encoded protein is CASRTDHSGNTIYF.

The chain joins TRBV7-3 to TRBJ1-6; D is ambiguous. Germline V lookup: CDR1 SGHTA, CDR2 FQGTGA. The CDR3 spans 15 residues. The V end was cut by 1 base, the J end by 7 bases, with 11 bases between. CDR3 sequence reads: CASSLRGEKNSPLHF. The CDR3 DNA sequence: TGTGCCAGCAGCTTAAGGGGAGAGAAGAATTCACCCCTCCACTTT.

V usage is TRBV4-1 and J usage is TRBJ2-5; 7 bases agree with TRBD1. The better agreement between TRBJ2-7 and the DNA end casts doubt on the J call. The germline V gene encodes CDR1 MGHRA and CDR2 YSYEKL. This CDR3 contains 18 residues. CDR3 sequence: CASSRRFGRQGFTYEQYF. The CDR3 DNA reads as TGCGCCAGCAGCCGAAGGTTTGGCAGACAGGGATTTACCTACGAGCAGTACTTC.

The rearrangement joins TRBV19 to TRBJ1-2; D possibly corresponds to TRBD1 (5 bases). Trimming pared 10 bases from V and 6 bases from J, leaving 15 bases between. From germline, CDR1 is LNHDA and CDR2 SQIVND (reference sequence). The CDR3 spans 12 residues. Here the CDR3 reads CATLRGVDGYTF. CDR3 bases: TGTGCCACCCTGAGGGGTGTGGATGGCTACACCTTC.

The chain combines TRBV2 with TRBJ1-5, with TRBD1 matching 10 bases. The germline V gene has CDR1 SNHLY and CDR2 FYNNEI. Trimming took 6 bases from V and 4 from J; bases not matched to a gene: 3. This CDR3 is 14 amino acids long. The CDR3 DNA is TGTGCCAGCAGGGACAGGGGGGGGAATCAGCCCCAGCATTTT. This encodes CASRDRGGNQPQHF.

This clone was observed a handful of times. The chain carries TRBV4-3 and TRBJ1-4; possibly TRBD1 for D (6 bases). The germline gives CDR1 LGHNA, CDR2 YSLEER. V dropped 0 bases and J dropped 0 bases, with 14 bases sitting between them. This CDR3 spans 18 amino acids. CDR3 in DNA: TGCGCCAGCAGCCAAGATCCGCAGGGGAGAACAACTAATGAAAAACTGTTTTTT. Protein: CASSQDPQGRTTNEKLFF.

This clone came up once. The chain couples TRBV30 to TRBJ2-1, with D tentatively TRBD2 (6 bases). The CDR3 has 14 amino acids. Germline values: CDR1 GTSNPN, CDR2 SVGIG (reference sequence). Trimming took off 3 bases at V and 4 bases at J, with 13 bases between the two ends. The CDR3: CAWSNGGPYNEQFF. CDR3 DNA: TGTGCCTGGAGCAACGGGGGACCTTACAATGAGCAGTTCTTC.

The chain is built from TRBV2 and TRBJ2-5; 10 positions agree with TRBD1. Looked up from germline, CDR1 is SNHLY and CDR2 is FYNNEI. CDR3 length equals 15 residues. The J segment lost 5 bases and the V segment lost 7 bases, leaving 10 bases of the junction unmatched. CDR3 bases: TGTGCCAGCAAAGGACAGGGGGGCGAGTTGGAGACCCAGTACTTC. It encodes CASKGQGGELETQYF.

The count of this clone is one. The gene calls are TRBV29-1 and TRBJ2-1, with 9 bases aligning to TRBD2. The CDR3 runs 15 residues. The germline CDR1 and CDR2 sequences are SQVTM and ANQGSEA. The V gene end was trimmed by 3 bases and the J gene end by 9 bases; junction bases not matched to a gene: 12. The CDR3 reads CSVELMAGGPSEQFF. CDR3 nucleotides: TGCAGCGTTGAGTTGATGGCGGGGGGGCCTAGTGAGCAGTTCTTC.

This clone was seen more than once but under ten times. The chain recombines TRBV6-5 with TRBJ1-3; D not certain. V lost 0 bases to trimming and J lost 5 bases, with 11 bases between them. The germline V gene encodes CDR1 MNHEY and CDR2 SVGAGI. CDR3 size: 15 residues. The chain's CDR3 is CASSYSTDPRNTIYF. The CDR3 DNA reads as TGTGCCAGCAGTTACTCGACGGACCCGAGAAACACCATATATTTT.

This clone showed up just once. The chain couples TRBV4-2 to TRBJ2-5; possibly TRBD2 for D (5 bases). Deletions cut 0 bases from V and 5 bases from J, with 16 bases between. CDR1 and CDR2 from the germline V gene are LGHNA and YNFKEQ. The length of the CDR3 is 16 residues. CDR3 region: CASSQDRKAGGETQYF. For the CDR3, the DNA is TGTGCCAGCAGCCAAGATCGGAAGGCGGGTGGGGAGACCCAGTACTTC.

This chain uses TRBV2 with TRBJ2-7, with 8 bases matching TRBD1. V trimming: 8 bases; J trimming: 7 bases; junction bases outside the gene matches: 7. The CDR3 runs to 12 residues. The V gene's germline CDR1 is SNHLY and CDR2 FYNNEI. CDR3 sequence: CASSGQGIEQYF. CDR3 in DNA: TGTGCCAGCTCCGGACAGGGAATTGAGCAGTACTTC. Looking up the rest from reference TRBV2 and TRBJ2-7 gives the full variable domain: EPEVTQTPSHQVTQMGQEVILRCVPISNHLYFYWYRQILGQKVEFLVSFYNNEISEKSEIFDDQFSVERPDGSNFTLKIRSTKLEDSAMYFCASSGQGIEQYFGPGTRLTVT.

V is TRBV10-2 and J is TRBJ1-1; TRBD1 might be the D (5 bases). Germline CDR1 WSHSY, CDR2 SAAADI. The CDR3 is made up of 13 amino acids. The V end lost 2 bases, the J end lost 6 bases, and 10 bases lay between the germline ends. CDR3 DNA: TGCGCCAGCAGTGAGGGGGTAGGGGCTGAAGCTTTCTTT. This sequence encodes CASSEGVGAEAFF.

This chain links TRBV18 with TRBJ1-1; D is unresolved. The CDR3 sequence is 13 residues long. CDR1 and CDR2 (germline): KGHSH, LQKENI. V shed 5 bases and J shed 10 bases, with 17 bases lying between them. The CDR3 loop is CASSSLKRRVAFF. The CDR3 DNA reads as TGTGCCAGCTCATCCTTGAAGCGTCGGGTAGCTTTCTTT.

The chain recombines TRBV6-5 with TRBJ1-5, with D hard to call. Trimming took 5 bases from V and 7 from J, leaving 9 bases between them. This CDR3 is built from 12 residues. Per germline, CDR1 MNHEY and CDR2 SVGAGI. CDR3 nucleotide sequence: TGTGCCAGCAGTCGGCCGACGCAGCCCCAGCATTTT. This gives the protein CASSRPTQPQHF.

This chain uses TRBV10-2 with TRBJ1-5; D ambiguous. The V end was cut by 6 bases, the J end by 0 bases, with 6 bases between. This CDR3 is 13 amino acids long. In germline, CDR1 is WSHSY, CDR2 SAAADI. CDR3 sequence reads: CASRGYSNQPQHF. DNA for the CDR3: TGCGCCAGCAGGGGTTATAGCAATCAGCCCCAGCATTTT.

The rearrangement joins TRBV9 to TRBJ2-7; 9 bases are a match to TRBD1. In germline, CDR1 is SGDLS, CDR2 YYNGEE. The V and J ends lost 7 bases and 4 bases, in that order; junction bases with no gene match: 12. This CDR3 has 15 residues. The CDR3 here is CASAQGGQGIYEQYF. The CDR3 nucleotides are TGTGCCAGCGCCCAGGGGGGACAGGGTATATACGAGCAGTACTTC.

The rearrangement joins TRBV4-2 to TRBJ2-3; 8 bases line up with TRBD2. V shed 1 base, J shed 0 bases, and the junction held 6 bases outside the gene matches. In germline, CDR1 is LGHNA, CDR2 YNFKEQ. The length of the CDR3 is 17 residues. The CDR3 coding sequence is TGTGCCAGCAGCCAAGTGTTGGGACTAGGGAGCACAGATACGCAGTATTTT. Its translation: CASSQVLGLGSTDTQYF.

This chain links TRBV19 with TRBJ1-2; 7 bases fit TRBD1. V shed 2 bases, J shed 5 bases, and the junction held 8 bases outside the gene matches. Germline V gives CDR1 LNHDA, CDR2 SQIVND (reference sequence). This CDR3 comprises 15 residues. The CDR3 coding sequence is TGTGCCAGTAGTATAAGAGCGACAGGGCCGTATGGCTACACCTTC. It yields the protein CASSIRATGPYGYTF.

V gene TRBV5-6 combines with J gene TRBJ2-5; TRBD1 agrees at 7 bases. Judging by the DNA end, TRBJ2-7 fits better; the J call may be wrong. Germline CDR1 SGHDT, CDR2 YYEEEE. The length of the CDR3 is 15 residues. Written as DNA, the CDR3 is TGTGCCAGCAGCTCAGGGACAGCTTTCGGCTACGAGCAGTACTTC. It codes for CASSSGTAFGYEQYF.

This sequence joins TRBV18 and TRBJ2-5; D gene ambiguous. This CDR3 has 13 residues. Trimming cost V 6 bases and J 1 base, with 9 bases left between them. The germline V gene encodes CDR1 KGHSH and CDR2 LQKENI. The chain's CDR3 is CASSPSSQETQYF. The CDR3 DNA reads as TGTGCCAGCTCCCCTTCGAGCCAAGAGACCCAGTACTTC.

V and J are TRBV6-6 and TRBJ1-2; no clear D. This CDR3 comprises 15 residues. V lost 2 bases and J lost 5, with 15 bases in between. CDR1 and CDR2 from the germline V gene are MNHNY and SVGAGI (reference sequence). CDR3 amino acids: CASSYEPATGYGYTF. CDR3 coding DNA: TGTGCCAGCAGTTACGAACCCGCGACTGGGTATGGCTACACCTTC.

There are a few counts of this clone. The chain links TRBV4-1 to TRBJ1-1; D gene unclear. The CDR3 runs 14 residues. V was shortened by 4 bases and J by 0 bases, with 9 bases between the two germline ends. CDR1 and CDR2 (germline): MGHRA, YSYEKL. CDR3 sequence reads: CASSRGPLNTEAFF. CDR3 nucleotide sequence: TGCGCCAGCAGCCGCGGACCGCTGAACACTGAAGCTTTCTTT.